This passage covers 29 T cell receptor beta chains from one sample sequenced in a study of blood T cells in healthy people across ages. PCR was performed a second time for about 7 to 11 cycles using a sample-barcoded 5' primer and a J-beta primer mix. TCRdb recomputed calls from the 5' RACE reads with MiXCR, one row per CDR3 protein. Of around 780,000 distinct CDR3 sequences detected, around 50% appear once; the ten largest clones hold roughly 26%. The specimen was blood. These receptors were collected from a man in his forties in good health.

The V and J genes are TRBV28 and TRBJ2-4; D call uncertain. V lost 3 bases and J 5 bases, leaving 5 bases between the germline ends. This CDR3 is built from 12 residues. CDR1 is MDHEN and CDR2 is SYDVKM in the germline V gene. DNA of the CDR3: TGTGCCAGCAGTTTGATCCAAAACATTCAGTACTTC. The encoded protein is CASSLIQNIQYF.

The chain has TRBV12-3 or TRBV12-4 and TRBJ1-6, with TRBD1 as a possible D gene (6 bases). The CDR3 runs 15 residues. With 7 bases removed from V and 5 bases from J, the gap between germline ends came to 15 bases. The CDR3 coding sequence is TGTGCCAGCAAACACGATGACAGGAATAATTCACCCCTCCACTTT. Its protein product is CASKHDDRNNSPLHF.

The chain uses TRBV7-2 and TRBJ2-7; 10 nucleotides line up with TRBD2. Germline CDR1 reads SGHTA; CDR2 reads FQGNSA. Germline trimming cut 1 base from V and 6 bases from J; bases unmatched to any gene: 6. This CDR3 contains 15 residues. For the CDR3, the DNA is TGTGCCAGCAGCTTAGAGCTAGCGGGAGCGTTCGAGCAGTACTTC. Translation gives CASSLELAGAFEQYF.

This clonotype was picked up a small number of times. The gene calls are TRBV12-3 or TRBV12-4 and TRBJ1-5; D gene unclear. The CDR3 has 12 residues. Between the trimmed V and J ends, which lost 6 bases and 9 bases, there was a span of 12 bases. In DNA form, the CDR3 reads TGTGCCAGCAGCTCCAAAGACTGGCCCCAGCATTTT. It yields the protein CASSSKDWPQHF.

The chain joins TRBV2 to TRBJ1-5, with 8 bases that match TRBD1. Germline assignment: CDR1 SNHLY and CDR2 FYNNEI. This CDR3 comprises 17 residues. After removal of 7 bases from V and 7 bases from J, the junction contained 18 bases not matched to a gene. CDR3 region: CASTKWGETGVRQPQHF. CDR3 bases: TGTGCCAGCACCAAGTGGGGTGAGACAGGGGTACGGCAGCCCCAGCATTTT. Full variable domain (outside the CDR3, taken from reference TRBV2 and TRBJ1-5): EPEVTQTPSHQVTQMGQEVILRCVPISNHLYFYWYRQILGQKVEFLVSFYNNEISEKSEIFDDQFSVERPDGSNFTLKIRSTKLEDSAMYFCASTKWGETGVRQPQHFGDGTRLSIL.

The chain has TRBV20-1 and TRBJ2-1, with 7 bases lining up with TRBD2. The length of the CDR3 is 14 residues. Trimming cost V 6 bases and J 0 bases; bases outside gene matches: 5. Germline V lookup: CDR1 DFQATT, CDR2 SNEGSKA (reference sequence). Here the CDR3 DNA reads TGCAGTGCCAAAGCGGGGAACTCCTACAATGAGCAGTTCTTC. It specifies CSAKAGNSYNEQFF.

The chain employs TRBV12-3 or TRBV12-4 and TRBJ1-2; D possibly corresponds to TRBD1 (6 bases). CDR3 length: 12 residues. Between the trimmed V and J ends, which lost 6 bases and 8 bases, there was a span of 13 bases. The DNA of the CDR3 is TGTGCCAGCAGGACAGGTTCCCGCGGCTACACCTTC. Its protein product is CASRTGSRGYTF.

A few counts support this clonotype. The rearrangement joins TRBV28 to TRBJ2-7; no reliable D call. Trimming stripped 3 bases from V and 6 bases from J, with 15 bases between. Per germline, CDR1 MDHEN and CDR2 SYDVKM. This CDR3 comprises 14 residues. In DNA, the CDR3 is TGTGCCAGCAGTTTTAGTGGTTGGGGTAGCGAGCAGTACTTC. Protein product: CASSFSGWGSEQYF.

V usage is TRBV11-2 and J usage is TRBJ2-1; maybe TRBD1 (5 bases). Germline V gene lookup returns CDR1 SGHAT and CDR2 FQNNGV. This CDR3 is built from 14 residues. Trimming cost V 8 bases and J 3 bases, with 14 bases left between them. CDR3 sequence (DNA): TGTGCCAGCCAGACAGACACCCGCTACAATGAGCAGTTCTTC. It yields the protein CASQTDTRYNEQFF.

This clonotype has a handful of counts. The CDR3: CASSLGRFVETQYF. The CDR3 DNA is TGTGCCAGCAGCTTGGGGCGGTTTGTTGAGACCCAGTACTTC. V usage is TRBV13 and J usage is TRBJ2-7; a possible D gene is TRBD1 (5 bases). The end of the DNA fits TRBJ2-5 better, so the J call may be wrong. The CDR3 sequence is 14 residues long. Germline CDR1 PRHDT, CDR2 FYEKMQ (reference sequence).

This clonotype turned up a few times. This sequence joins TRBV27 and TRBJ2-7; TRBD2 agrees at 13 bases. This CDR3 has 14 residues. Looked up from germline, CDR1 is MNHEY and CDR2 is SMNVEV (reference sequence). The junction had 4 bases not matched to a gene; V was cut back by 4 bases and J by 7 bases. The CDR3 loop reads CASSSGTSGIEQYF. The CDR3 coding sequence is TGTGCCAGCAGTTCCGGGACTAGCGGGATTGAGCAGTACTTC.

CDR3: CASSQPRGPSGANVLTF. For the CDR3, the DNA is TGCGCCAGCAGCCAACCTCGGGGTCCCTCTGGGGCCAACGTCCTGACTTTC. The V and J genes are TRBV5-1 and TRBJ2-6, with D maybe TRBD2 (5 bases). CDR3 length: 17 amino acids. Between the trimmed V and J ends, which lost 4 bases and 0 bases, there was a span of 14 bases. Germline CDR1 reads SGHRS; CDR2 reads YFSETQ.

This clonotype appeared many times. Written as DNA, the CDR3 is TGTGCCAGCAGCGAGGCTCGGAGTGTGCAGTACTTC. Protein: CASSEARSVQYF. The V gene is TRBV7-3, the J gene TRBJ2-7; D unresolved. This CDR3 is built from 12 residues. The V end was cut by 5 bases, the J end by 9 bases, with 14 bases between. Per germline, CDR1 SGHTA and CDR2 FQGTGA.

This chain links TRBV12-5 with TRBJ2-1, with D tentatively TRBD2 (5 bases). Germline-derived CDR1 and CDR2 are LGHNT and FRNRAP. The CDR3 contains 14 residues. The germline V and J ends were trimmed by 6 bases and 7 bases, with 16 bases remaining between them. The CDR3 DNA sequence: TGTGCTAGTGGCTTCGGAGGTTTTAGTAATGAGCAGTTCTTC. Protein product: CASGFGGFSNEQFF.

The J gene is TRBJ2-3, the V gene TRBV28; possibly TRBD1 or TRBD2 for D (6 bases each). Germline-derived CDR1 and CDR2 are MDHEN and SYDVKM. V was pared by 6 bases and J by 6 bases, with 22 bases between. This CDR3 spans 16 amino acids. The CDR3 DNA reads TGTGCCAGCAGCCCTCGAGGGGGGCCTACCATGGATACGCAGTATTTT. It codes for CASSPRGGPTMDTQYF.

This clonotype was recorded a few times. The chain carries TRBV6-5 and TRBJ1-5; D is unresolved. This CDR3 is built from 13 residues. CDR1 is MNHEY and CDR2 is SVGAGI in the germline V gene. V lost 3 bases and J 7 bases, leaving 10 bases between the germline ends. CDR3 DNA sequence: TGTGCCAGCAGTTATTCCACGGACCAGCCCCAGCATTTT. It translates to CASSYSTDQPQHF.

The chain employs TRBV29-1 and TRBJ1-1; no clear D gene. Germline V gives CDR1 SQVTM, CDR2 ANQGSEA. V shed 4 bases and J shed 3 bases, with 9 bases lying between them. CDR3 length equals 12 residues. CDR3 DNA sequence: TGCAGCGTTGTTGGGGTATACACTGAAGCTTTCTTT. Its protein is CSVVGVYTEAFF.

CDR3 DNA sequence: TGCGCCAGCAGCTTCGGACAGGGGCAGAGGGGCTACACCTTC. Its protein product is CASSFGQGQRGYTF. The chain employs TRBV5-1 and TRBJ1-2; the match to TRBD1 covers 9 bases. The V segment lost 2 bases and the J segment 8 bases; nucleotides outside the gene matches: 7. This CDR3 region has 14 residues. Germline CDR1 reads SGHRS; CDR2 reads YFSETQ.

The V and J genes are TRBV7-9 and TRBJ1-2, with D possibly being TRBD1 (5 bases). The CDR3 covers 15 residues. CDR1 and CDR2 from the germline V gene are SEHNR and FQNEAQ (reference sequence). Trimming pared 8 bases from V and 0 bases from J, leaving 16 bases between. CDR3 nucleotides: TGTGCCAGCGGGCTGGTTGGGGGAGCTAACTATGGCTACACCTTC. Translated: CASGLVGGANYGYTF.

The chain uses TRBV12-3 or TRBV12-4 and TRBJ1-5; 10 bases are a match to TRBD1. V shed 6 bases, J shed 3 bases, and the junction held 2 bases outside the gene matches. CDR3 length: 14 amino acids. Here the CDR3 DNA reads TGTGCCAGCAGGGGACAGGGGAACAATCAGCCCCAGCATTTT. Protein product: CASRGQGNNQPQHF.

This chain uses TRBV2 with TRBJ2-1; 9 nucleotides line up with TRBD1. CDR3 size: 14 residues. With 3 bases clipped from V and 8 bases from J, the junction kept 5 bases outside the gene matches. From germline, CDR1 is SNHLY and CDR2 FYNNEI. CDR3 DNA: TGTGCCAGCAGTGAGGGACAGGGAGGGGATGAGCAGTTCTTC. Its translation is CASSEGQGGDEQFF.

With respect to this clonotype: Sequence at one end of the junction differs from germline and may be a read error. This chain connects TRBV10-3 to TRBJ2-7; 8 nucleotides match TRBD2. From germline, CDR1 is ENHRY and CDR2 SYGVKD. This CDR3 spans 14 amino acids. The CDR3 spells CAIRVAGFSYEQYF. CDR3 bases: TGTGCTATCAGAGTAGCGGGGTTCTCCTACGAGCAGTACTTC.

This chain connects TRBV10-3 to TRBJ2-7; D is uncertain. The CDR3 length is 13 residues. The V gene's germline CDR1 is ENHRY and CDR2 SYGVKD. V was clipped by 2 bases and J by 0 bases, with 5 bases between them. The CDR3 DNA follows: TGTGCCATCAGTGAGGATGGCTCCTACGAGCAGTACTTC. As protein: CAISEDGSYEQYF.

The chain joins TRBV20-1 to TRBJ1-2; D is perhaps TRBD1 (6 bases). With 5 bases removed from V and 7 bases from J, the gap between germline ends came to 26 bases. Germline V gives CDR1 DFQATT, CDR2 SNEGSKA (reference sequence). The CDR3 is 16 amino acids. This chain's CDR3 is CSARNRVGPLRSGYTF. In DNA form, the CDR3 reads TGCAGTGCTCGAAACAGGGTAGGCCCCCTTAGGAGTGGCTACACCTTC.

The chain is built from TRBV4-2 and TRBJ2-7; no clear D gene. This CDR3 is built from 14 residues. The germline V gene encodes CDR1 LGHNA and CDR2 YNFKEQ. V shed 0 bases and J shed 3 bases, with 9 bases lying between them. CDR3 in DNA: TGTGCCAGCAGCCAAGAGGAACTTATCTACGAGCAGTACTTC. Residues: CASSQEELIYEQYF.

The chain couples TRBV6-2 or TRBV6-3 to TRBJ1-2; TRBD1 is a possible D gene (5 bases). The CDR3 has 16 residues. Trimming took 7 bases from V and 0 from J, leaving 18 bases between them. Germline V gives CDR1 MNHEY, CDR2 SVGEGT. The CDR3 is CASTALTGNANYGYTF. In DNA, the CDR3 is TGTGCCAGCACCGCTTTAACAGGAAACGCTAACTATGGCTACACCTTC.

This chain uses TRBV11-1 with TRBJ2-3; 9 bases agree with TRBD2. The junction had 9 bases not matched to a gene; V was cut back by 5 bases and J by 6 bases. The V gene's germline CDR1 is SGHAT and CDR2 FQDESV (reference sequence). The CDR3 runs 15 residues. The chain's CDR3 is CASSRRLADRDTQYF. CDR3 DNA: TGTGCCAGCAGCCGTCGACTAGCGGACCGGGATACGCAGTATTTT.

The table lists this clonotype with a few counts. The V call is TRBV5-1, the J call TRBJ1-6; no definite D call. The V end was cut by 1 base, the J end by 9 bases, with 17 bases between. Germline CDR1 SGHRS, CDR2 YFSETQ. This CDR3 is 16 amino acids long. The CDR3 spells CASSLQDVNSGSPLHF. CDR3 DNA sequence: TGCGCCAGCAGCTTGCAAGACGTAAATTCCGGTTCACCCCTCCACTTT.

V usage is TRBV15 and J usage is TRBJ2-5, with 8 bases lining up with TRBD2. V gave up 0 bases and J gave up 5 bases; unmatched junction bases: 8. This CDR3 comprises 16 residues. CDR1 and CDR2 (germline): LNHNV, YYDKDF (reference sequence). CDR3 in amino acids: CATSRDLRGAWETQYF. CDR3 sequence (DNA): TGTGCCACCAGCAGAGATCTGCGGGGGGCGTGGGAGACCCAGTACTTC.